What follows is one T cell receptor beta chain and its context. The antigen remains unidentified. Clones were read by immunoSEQ multiplex PCR, and TCRdb kept only the in-frame ones, dropping some. The table shows around 100,000 clones, with roughly 78% occurring only once. These data originate in a study of fetal regulatory T cell absence and autoimmunity. Study outcomes and limitations: TRB gene family usage was broadly similar in cord blood and pancreas. Compared with cord blood, pancreas showed oligoclonal TCR enrichment, some clones over 80-fold.

Looked up from germline, CDR1 is SEHNR and CDR2 is FQNEAQ (reference sequence). Trimming removed 4 bases from V and 4 bases from J; junction bases left unmatched: 3. The CDR3 has 15 amino acids. Sequenced material: pancreas tissue. The chain links TRBV7-9 to TRBJ2-7, with 14 bases lining up with TRBD2. The receptor was isolated from a male donor with IPEX syndrome. The CDR3 region is CASSSTSGGAYEQYF. CDR3 sequence (DNA): TGTGCCAGCAGCTCGACTAGCGGGGGGGCGTACGAGCAGTACTTC. The variable domain in full, with the rest retrieved from reference TRBV7-9 and TRBJ2-7, is DTGVSQNPRHKITKRGQNVTFRCDPISEHNRLYWYRQTLGQGPEFLTYFQNEAQLEKSRLLSDRFSAERPKGSFSTLEIQRTEQGDSAMYLCASSSTSGGAYEQYFGPGTRLTVT.